The T cell receptor (beta chain) under discussion was sequenced for a study of response to subunit inactivated influenza vaccine. MiXCR, run by TCRdb on the RT-PCR reads, gives a single entry per CDR3 protein. The sample lists about 540,000 distinct CDR3 sequences, 12% to 15% occurring once. With 3 bases clipped from V and 0 bases from J, the junction kept 11 bases outside the gene matches. Germline CDR1 reads SGHDN; CDR2 reads FVKESK. This CDR3 is built from 18 residues. The receptor was isolated from a man over 45 who received an inactivated influenza vaccine. This specimen was PBMCs from blood, taken about 12 days after vaccination. The chain carries TRBV14 and TRBJ2-5; 9 bases fit TRBD2. CDR3 bases: TGTGCCAGCAGCCACTCTGATGGGGCTAGCGGGAACCAAGAGACCCAGTACTTC. Translated: CASSHSDGASGNQETQYF.